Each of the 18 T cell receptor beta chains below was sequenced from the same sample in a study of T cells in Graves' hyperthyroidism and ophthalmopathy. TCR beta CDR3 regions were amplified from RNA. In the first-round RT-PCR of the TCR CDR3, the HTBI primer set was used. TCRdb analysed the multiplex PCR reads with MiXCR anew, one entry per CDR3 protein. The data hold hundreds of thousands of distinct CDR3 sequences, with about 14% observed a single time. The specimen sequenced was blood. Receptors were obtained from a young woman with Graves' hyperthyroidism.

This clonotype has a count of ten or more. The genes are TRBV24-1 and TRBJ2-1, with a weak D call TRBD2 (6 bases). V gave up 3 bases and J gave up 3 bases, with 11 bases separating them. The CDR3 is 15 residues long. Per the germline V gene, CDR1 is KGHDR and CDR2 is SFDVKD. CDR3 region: CATSDAGLLYNEQFF. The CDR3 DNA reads TGTGCCACCAGTGATGCGGGACTCCTCTACAATGAGCAGTTCTTC.

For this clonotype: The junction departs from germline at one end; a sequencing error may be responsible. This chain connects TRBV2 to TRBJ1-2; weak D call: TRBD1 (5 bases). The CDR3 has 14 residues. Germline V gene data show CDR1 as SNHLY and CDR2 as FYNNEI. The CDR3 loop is CASRAAGTPYGCTF. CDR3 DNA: TGTGCCAGCAGGGCCGCCGGGACCCCCTATGGCTGCACCTTC.

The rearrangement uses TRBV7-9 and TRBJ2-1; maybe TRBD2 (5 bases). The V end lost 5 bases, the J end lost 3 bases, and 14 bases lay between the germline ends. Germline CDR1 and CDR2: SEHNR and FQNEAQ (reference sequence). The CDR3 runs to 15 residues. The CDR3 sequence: CASSPELVSYNEQFF. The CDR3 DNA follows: TGTGCCAGCAGCCCGGAACTAGTAAGCTACAATGAGCAGTTCTTC. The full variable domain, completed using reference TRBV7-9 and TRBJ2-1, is DTGVSQNPRHKITKRGQNVTFRCDPISEHNRLYWYRQTLGQGPEFLTYFQNEAQLEKSRLLSDRFSAERPKGSFSTLEIQRTEQGDSAMYLCASSPELVSYNEQFFGPGTRLTVL.

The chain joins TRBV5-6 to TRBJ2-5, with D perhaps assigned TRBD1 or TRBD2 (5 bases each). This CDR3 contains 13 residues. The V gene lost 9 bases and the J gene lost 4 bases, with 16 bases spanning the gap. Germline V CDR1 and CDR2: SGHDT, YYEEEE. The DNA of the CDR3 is TGTGCCACCTGGGGCTGGGGACGAGAGACCCAGTACTTC. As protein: CATWGWGRETQYF.

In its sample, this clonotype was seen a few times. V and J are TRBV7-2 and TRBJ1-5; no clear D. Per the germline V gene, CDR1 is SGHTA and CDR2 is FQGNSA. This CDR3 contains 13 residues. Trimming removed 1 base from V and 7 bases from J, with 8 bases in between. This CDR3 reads CASSLGSTQPQHF. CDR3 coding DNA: TGTGCCAGCAGCTTAGGCAGTACCCAGCCCCAGCATTTT.

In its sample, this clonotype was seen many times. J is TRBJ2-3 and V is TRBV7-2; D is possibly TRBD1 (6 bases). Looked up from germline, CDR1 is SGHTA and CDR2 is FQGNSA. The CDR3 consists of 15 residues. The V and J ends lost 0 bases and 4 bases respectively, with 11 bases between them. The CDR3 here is CASSLAVPGADTQYF. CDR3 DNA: TGTGCCAGCAGCTTAGCAGTCCCAGGGGCAGATACGCAGTATTTT.

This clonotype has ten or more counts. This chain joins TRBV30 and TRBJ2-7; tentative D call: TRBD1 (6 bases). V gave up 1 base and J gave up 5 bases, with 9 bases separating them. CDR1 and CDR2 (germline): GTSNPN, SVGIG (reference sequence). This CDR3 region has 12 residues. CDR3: CAWSDRADEQYF. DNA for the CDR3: TGTGCCTGGAGTGACAGGGCCGACGAGCAGTACTTC.

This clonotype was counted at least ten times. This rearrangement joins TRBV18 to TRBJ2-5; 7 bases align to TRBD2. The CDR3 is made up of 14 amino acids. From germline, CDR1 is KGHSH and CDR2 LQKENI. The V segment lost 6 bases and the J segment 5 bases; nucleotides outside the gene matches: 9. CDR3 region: CASSLPPGRETQYF. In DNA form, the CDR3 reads TGTGCCAGCTCCCTCCCACCCGGGAGGGAGACCCAGTACTTC. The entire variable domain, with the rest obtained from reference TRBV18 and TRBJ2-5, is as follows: NAGVMQNPRHLVRRRGQEARLRCSPMKGHSHVYWYRQLPEEGLKFMVYLQKENIIDESGMPKERFSAEFPKEGPSILRIQQVVRGDSAAYFCASSLPPGRETQYFGPGTRLLVL.

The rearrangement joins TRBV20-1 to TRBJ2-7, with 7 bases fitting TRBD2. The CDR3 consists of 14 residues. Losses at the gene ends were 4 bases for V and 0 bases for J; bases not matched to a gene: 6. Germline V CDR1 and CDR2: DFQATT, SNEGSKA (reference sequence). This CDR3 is CSATPSGSSYEQYF. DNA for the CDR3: TGCAGTGCTACTCCTAGCGGCAGCTCCTACGAGCAGTACTTC.

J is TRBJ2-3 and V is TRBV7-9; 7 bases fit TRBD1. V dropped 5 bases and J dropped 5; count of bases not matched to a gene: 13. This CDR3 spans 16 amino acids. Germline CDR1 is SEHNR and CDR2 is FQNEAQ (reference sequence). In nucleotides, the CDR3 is TGTGCCAGCAGCCCCTCCAGGGGGTGGTCTCGAGATACGCAGTATTTT. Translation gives CASSPSRGWSRDTQYF. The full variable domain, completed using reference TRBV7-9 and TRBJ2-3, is DTGVSQNPRHKITKRGQNVTFRCDPISEHNRLYWYRQTLGQGPEFLTYFQNEAQLEKSRLLSDRFSAERPKGSFSTLEIQRTEQGDSAMYLCASSPSRGWSRDTQYFGPGTRLTVL.

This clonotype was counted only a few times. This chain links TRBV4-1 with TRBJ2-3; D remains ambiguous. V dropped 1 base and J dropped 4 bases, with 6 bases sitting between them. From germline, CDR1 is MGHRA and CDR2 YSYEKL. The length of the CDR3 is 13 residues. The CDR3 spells CASSQVFSDTQYF. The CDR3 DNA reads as TGCGCCAGCAGCCAAGTCTTTTCAGATACGCAGTATTTT.

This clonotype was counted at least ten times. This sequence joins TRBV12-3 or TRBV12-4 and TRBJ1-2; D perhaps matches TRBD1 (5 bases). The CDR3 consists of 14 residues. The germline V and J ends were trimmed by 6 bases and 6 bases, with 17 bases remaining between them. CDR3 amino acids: CASSPSGTVNGYTF. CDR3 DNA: TGTGCCAGCAGCCCCTCGGGGACGGTAAATGGCTACACCTTC.

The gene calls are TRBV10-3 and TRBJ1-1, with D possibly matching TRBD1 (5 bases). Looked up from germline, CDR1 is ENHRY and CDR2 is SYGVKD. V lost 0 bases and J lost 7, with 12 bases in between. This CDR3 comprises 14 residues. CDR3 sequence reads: CAISESGAYGEAFF. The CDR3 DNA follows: TGTGCCATCAGTGAGTCCGGGGCCTACGGTGAAGCTTTCTTT.

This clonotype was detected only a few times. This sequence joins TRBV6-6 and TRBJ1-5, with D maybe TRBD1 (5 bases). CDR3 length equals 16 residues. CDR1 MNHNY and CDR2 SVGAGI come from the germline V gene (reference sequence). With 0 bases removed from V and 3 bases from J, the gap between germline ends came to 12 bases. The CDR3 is CASSYSVRAYNQPQHF. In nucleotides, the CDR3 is TGTGCCAGCAGTTACTCGGTCAGGGCTTACAATCAGCCCCAGCATTTT.

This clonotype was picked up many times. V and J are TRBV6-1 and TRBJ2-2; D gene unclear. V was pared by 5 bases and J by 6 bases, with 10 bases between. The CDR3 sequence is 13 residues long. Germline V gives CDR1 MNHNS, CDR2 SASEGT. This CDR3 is CASSLHSPGELFF. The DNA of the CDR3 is TGTGCCAGCAGTTTGCATAGCCCCGGGGAGCTGTTTTTT.

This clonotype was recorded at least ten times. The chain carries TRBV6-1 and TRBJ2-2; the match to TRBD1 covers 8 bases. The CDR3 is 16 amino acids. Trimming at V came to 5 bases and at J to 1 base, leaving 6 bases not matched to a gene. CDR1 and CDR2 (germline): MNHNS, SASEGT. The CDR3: CASSSRGQGNTGELFF. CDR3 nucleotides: TGTGCCAGCAGTTCCCGCGGACAGGGGAACACCGGGGAGCTGTTTTTT.

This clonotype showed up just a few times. CDR3 protein: CASSSGFGGGYTF. CDR3 DNA: TGTGCCAGCAGCTCCGGGTTTGGCGGGGGCTACACCTTC. J is TRBJ1-2 and V is TRBV7-3; no clear D gene. Trimming left V 4 bases short and J 8 bases short, with 14 bases between. The CDR3 covers 13 residues. The germline CDR1 and CDR2 sequences are SGHTA and FQGTGA. Combining the CDR3 with reference TRBV7-3 and TRBJ1-2 gives the whole variable domain GAGVSQTPSNKVTEKGKYVELRCDPISGHTALYWYRQSLGQGPEFLIYFQGTGAADDSGLPNDRFFAVRPEGSVSTLKIQRTERGDSAVYLCASSSGFGGGYTFGSGTRLTVV.

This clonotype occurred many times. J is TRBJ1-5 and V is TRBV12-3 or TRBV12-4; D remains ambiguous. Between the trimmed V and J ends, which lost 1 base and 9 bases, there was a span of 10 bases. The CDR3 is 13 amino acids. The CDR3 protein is CASSLGGPRPQHF. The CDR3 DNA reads TGTGCCAGCAGTTTAGGGGGTCCCAGGCCCCAGCATTTT.